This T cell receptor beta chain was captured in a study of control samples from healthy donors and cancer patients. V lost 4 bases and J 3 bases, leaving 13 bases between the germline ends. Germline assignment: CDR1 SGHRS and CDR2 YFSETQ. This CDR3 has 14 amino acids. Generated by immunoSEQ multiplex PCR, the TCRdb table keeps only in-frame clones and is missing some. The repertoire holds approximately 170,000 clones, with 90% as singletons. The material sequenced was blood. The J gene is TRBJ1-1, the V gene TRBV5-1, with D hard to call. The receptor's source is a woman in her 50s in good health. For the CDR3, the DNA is TGCGCCAGCAGCCCCTCGGGGAGAGACACTGAAGCTTTCTTT. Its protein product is CASSPSGRDTEAFF.